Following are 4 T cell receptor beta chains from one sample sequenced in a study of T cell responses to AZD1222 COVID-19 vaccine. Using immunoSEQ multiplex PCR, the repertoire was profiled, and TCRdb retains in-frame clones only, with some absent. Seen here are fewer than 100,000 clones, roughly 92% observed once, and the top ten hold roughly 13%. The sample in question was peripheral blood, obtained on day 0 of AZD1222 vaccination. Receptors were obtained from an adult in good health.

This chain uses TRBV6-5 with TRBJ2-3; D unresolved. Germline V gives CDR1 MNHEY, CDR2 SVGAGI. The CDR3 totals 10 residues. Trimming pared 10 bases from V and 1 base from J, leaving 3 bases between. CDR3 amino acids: CATGTDTQYF. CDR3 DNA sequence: TGTGCCACGGGCACAGATACGCAGTATTTT.

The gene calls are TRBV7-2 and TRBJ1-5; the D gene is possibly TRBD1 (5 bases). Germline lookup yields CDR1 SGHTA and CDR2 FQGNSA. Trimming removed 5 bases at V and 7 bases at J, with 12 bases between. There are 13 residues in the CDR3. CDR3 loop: CASSPRGGQPQHF. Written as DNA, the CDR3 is TGTGCCAGCAGCCCCCGGGGGGGGCAGCCCCAGCATTTT.

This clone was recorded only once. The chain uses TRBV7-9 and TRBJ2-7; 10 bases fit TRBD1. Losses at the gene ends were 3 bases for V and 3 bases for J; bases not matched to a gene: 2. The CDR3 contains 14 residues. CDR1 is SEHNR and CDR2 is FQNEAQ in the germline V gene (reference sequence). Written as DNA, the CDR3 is TGTGCCAGCAGCTTGAGGGACAGGGGCTACGAGCAGTACTTC. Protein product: CASSLRDRGYEQYF.

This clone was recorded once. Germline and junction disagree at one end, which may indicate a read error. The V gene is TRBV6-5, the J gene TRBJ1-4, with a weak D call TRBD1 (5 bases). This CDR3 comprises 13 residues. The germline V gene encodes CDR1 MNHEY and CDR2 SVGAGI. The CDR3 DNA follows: TGTGCCAGCAGCGCACAAGATCTAACAGGAGGGACTTTT. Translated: CASSAQDLTGGTF.